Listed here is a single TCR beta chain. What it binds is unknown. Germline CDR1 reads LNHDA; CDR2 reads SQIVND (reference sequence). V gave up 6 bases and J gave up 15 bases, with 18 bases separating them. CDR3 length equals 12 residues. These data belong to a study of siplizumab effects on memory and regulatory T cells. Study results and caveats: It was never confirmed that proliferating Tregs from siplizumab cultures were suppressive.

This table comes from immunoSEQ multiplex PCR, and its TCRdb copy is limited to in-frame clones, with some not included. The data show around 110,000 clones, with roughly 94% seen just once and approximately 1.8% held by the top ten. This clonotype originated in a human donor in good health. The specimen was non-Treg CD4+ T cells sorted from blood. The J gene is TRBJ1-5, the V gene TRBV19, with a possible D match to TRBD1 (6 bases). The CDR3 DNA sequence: TGTGCCAGTAGGGAAACGACAGGCCGGGGGCATTTT. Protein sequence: CASRETTGRGHF.